This TCR beta chain was profiled in a study of T cell responses to AZD1222 COVID-19 vaccine. Findings and caveats of the study: CD4 TCRs covered the whole spike, strongest at regions 160-218 and 743-854.

Trimming took off 2 bases at V and 8 bases at J, with 9 bases between the two ends. Per the germline V gene, CDR1 is LNHDA and CDR2 is SQIVND (reference sequence). The CDR3 contains 13 residues. Assay: immunoSEQ multiplex PCR; the TCRdb copy retains only in-frame clones and omits some. The profile shows around 200,000 clones, 88% of them singletons. Note on this clone: Antigen: not known.

This clonotype was obtained from an adult who received the AZD1222 COVID-19 vaccine. The starting material was peripheral blood, obtained 28 days after the second AZD1222 dose. V usage is TRBV19 and J usage is TRBJ1-4; D ambiguous. CDR3 sequence (DNA): TGTGCCAGTAGTATAAGTGTTGGAGAAAAACTGTTTTTT. Translated, it gives CASSISVGEKLFF.